This T cell receptor beta chain was recorded in a study of preoperative IRX-2 immunotherapy in early breast cancer (dated by TCRdb to between 2017 and 2020). Its CDR3 holds 15 amino acids, cysteine through phenylalanine. Only CDR3 DNA is held: 45 bases, read in frame from base 1. Germline trimming: 5 bases from V, 5 bases from J; junction bases outside gene matches: 9. CDR1 LNHDA and CDR2 SQIVND are derived from the germline V gene (reference sequence). As to this clone: The antigen it binds to is not known. There are no base qualities to consult, and no much larger clone falls within one base.

The sample's treatment or condition label, in plain terms: preoperative locoregional IRX-2 cytokine immunotherapy. The samples were obtained from a phase Ib study in which preoperative, locoregional IRX-2 cytokine immunotherapy intended to prime immune responses was tested. Donors were patients with early-stage breast cancer who received IRX-2 before surgery. Libraries came from the immunoSEQ multiplex PCR assay. TCRdb re-hosts the immuneACCESS table, in-frame sequences only. Its copies lack some clones; in the studies checked, an unresolved V gene accounts for under half of them, and the cause for the rest is not known. For this sample the table gives 20,000 to 30,000 clones, of which about three quarters were detected only once. Under 8% of the sample is held by the ten biggest clonotypes.

The sequenced sample was lymph node tissue, obtained after IRX-2 immunotherapy. This clonotype was sampled from a human donor with breast cancer. Recombination joined TRBV19 with TRBJ2-5, with TRBD1 matching 9 junction bases. DNA sequence: TGTGCCAGTAGTTCATACAGGGGGCCCTTGGAGACCCAGTACTTC. It codes for CASSSYRGPLETQYF. The CDR3 plus the reference TRBV19 and TRBJ2-5 genes for the other parts give the full variable domain: DGGITQSPKYLFRKEGQNVTLSCEQNLNHDAMYWYRQDPGQGLRLIYYSQIVNDFQKGDIAEGYSVSREKKESFPLTVTSAQKNPTAFYLCASSSYRGPLETQYFGPGTRLLVL.